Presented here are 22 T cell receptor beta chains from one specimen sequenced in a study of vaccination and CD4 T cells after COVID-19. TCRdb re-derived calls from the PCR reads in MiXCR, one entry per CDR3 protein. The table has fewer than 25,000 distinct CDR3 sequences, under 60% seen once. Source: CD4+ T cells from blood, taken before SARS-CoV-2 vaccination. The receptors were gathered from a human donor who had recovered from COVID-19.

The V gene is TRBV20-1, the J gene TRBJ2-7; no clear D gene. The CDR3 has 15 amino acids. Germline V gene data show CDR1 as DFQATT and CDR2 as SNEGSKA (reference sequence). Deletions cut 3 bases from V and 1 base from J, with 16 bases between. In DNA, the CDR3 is TGCAGTGCTAGCTCTCTATCAGAATCATCCTACGAGCAGTACTTC. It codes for CSASSLSESSYEQYF.

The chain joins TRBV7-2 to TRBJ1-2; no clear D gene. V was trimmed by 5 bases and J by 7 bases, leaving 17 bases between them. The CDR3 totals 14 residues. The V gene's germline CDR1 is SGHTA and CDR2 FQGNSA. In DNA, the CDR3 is TGTGCCAGCAGCCCAAAGCGGGATGTGGGTGGCTACACCTTC. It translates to CASSPKRDVGGYTF.

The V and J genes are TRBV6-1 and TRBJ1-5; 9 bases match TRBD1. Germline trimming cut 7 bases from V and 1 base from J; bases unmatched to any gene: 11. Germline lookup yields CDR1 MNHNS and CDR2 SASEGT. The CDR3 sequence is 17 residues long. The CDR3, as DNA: TGTGCCAGCATCCCTCACAGGGGGCATAAGAGCAATCAGCCCCAGCATTTT. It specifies CASIPHRGHKSNQPQHF.

CDR3: CSARADRPGETQYF. The CDR3 bases are TGCAGTGCCCGAGCCGACCGGCCCGGAGAGACCCAGTACTTC. The genes are TRBV20-1 and TRBJ2-5, with unresolved D. Germline V lookup: CDR1 DFQATT, CDR2 SNEGSKA (reference sequence). CDR3 length: 14 amino acids. Trimming cost V 6 bases and J 4 bases, with 18 bases left between them.

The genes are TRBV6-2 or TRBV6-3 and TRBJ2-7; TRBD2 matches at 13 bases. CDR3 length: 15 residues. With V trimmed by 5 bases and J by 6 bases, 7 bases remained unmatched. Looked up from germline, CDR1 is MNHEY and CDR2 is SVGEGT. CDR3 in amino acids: CASSPRTSGGSEQYF. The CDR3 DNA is TGTGCCAGCAGTCCCAGGACTAGCGGGGGAAGCGAGCAGTACTTC.

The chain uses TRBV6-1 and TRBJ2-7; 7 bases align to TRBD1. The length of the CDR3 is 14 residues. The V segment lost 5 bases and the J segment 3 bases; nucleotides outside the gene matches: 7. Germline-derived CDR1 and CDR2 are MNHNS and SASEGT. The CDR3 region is CASSKGASNYEQYF. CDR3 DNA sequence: TGTGCCAGCAGTAAGGGGGCCTCAAACTACGAGCAGTACTTC.

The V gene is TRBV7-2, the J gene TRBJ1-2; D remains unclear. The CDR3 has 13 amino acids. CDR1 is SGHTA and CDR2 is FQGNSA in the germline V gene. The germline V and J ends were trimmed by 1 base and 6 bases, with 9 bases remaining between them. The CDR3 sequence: CASSLGRFDGYTF. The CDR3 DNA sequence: TGTGCCAGCAGCTTAGGACGGTTCGATGGCTACACCTTC.

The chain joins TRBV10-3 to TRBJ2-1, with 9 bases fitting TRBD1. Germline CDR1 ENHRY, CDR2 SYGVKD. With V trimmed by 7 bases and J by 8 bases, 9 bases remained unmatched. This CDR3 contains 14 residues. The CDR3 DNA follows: TGTGCCATCACTGGACAGGGGCTTAACGATGAGCAGTTCTTC. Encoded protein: CAITGQGLNDEQFF.

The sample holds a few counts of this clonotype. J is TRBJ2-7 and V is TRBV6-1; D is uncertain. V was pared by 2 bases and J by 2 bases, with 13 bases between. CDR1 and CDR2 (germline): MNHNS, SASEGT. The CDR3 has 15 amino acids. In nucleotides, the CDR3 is TGTGCCAGCAGTGAACTAGGTAATCCGACCTACGAGCAGTACTTC. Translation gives CASSELGNPTYEQYF.

CDR3: CASSDNYEQYF. The CDR3 DNA is TGTGCCAGCAGTGATAATTACGAGCAGTACTTC. This chain links TRBV28 with TRBJ2-7; D uncertain. Between the trimmed V and J ends, which lost 5 bases and 4 bases, there was a span of 6 bases. CDR1 is MDHEN and CDR2 is SYDVKM in the germline V gene. The CDR3 runs 11 residues.

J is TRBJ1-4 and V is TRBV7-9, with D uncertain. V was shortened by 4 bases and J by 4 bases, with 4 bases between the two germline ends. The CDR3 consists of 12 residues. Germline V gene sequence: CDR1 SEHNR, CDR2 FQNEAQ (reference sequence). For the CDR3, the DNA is TGTGCCAGCAGCTGGGGTAATGAAAAACTGTTTTTT. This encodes CASSWGNEKLFF.

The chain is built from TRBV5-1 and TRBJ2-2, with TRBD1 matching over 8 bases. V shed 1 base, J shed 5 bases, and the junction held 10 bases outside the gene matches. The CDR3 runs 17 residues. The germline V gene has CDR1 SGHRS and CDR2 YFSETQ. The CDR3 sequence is CASSLYGTGEWTGELFF. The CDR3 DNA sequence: TGCGCCAGCAGCTTGTACGGGACAGGAGAATGGACCGGGGAGCTGTTTTTT.

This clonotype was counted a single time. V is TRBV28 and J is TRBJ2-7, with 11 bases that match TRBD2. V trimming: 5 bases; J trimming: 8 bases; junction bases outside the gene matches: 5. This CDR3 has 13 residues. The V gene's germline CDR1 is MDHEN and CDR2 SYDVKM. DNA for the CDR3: TGTGCCAGCAGTCCCCGACTAGCGGGACAGCAGTACTTC. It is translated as CASSPRLAGQQYF.

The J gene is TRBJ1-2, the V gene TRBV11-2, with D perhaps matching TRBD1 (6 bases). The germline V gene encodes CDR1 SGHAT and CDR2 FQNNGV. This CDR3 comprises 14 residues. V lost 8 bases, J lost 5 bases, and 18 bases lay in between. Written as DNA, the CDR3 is TGTGCCAGCGGCTCCAGGGGTTTCGGATATGGCTACACCTTC. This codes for CASGSRGFGYGYTF.

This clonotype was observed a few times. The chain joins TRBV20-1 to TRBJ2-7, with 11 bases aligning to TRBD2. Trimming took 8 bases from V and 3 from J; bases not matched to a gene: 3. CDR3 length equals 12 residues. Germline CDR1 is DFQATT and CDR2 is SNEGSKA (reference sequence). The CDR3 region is CSLTSGVYEQYF. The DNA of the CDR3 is TGCAGTTTGACTAGCGGGGTCTACGAGCAGTACTTC.

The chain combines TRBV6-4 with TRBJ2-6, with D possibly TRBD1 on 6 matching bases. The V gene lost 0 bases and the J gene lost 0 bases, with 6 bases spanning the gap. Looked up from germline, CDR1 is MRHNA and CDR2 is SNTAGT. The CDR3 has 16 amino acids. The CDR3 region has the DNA TGTGCCAGCAGTGACTCGGGACACTCTGGGGCCAACGTCCTGACTTTC. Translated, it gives CASSDSGHSGANVLTF.

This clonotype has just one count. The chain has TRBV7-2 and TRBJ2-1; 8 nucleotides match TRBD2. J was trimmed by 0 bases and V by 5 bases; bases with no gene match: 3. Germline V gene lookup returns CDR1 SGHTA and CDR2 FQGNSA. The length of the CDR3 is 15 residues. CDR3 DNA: TGTGCCAGCAGCACCAGCGGGGGCTCCTACAATGAGCAGTTCTTC. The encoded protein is CASSTSGGSYNEQFF.

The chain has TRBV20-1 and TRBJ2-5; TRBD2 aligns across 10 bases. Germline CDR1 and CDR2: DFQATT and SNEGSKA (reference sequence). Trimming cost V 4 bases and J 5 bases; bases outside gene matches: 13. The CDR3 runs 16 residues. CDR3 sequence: CSATLASGRRWETQYF. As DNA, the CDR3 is TGCAGTGCTACATTGGCTAGCGGGAGACGGTGGGAGACCCAGTACTTC.

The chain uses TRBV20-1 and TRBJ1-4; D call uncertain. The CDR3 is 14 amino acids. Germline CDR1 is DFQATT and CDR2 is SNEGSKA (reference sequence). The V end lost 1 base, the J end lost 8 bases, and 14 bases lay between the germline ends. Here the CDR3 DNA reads TGCAGTGCTAGAGCCCTCCCGAGTAACGAAAAACTGTTTTTT. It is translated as CSARALPSNEKLFF.

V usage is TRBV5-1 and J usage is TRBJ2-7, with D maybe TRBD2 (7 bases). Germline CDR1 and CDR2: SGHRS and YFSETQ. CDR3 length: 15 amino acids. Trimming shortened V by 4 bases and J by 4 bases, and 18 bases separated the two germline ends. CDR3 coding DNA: TGCGCCAGCAGCACTGCGACGGGGGGCAGGTACGAGCAGTACTTC. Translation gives CASSTATGGRYEQYF.

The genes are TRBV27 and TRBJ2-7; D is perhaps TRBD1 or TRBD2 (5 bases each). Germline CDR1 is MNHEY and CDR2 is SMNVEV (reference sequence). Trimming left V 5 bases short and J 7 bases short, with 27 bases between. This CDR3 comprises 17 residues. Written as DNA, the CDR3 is TGTGCCAGCAGTCCGCACATTACCGGGACCGCCCGTAGGGAGCAGTACTTC. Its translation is CASSPHITGTARREQYF.

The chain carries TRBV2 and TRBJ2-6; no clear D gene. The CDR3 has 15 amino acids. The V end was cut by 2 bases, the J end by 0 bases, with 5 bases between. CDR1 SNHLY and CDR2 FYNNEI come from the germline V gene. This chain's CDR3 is CASSELGSGANVLTF. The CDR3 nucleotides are TGTGCCAGCAGTGAATTGGGCTCTGGGGCCAACGTCCTGACTTTC.